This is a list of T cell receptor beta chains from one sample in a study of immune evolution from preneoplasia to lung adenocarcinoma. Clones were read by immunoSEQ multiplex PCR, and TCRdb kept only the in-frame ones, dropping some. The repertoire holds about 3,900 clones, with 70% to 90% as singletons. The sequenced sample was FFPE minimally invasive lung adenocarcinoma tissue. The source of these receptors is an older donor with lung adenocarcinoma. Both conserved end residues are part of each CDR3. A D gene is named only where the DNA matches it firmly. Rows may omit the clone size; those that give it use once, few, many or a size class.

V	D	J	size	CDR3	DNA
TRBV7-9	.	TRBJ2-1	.	CALGGLSFF	TGTGCCCTTGGGGGACTGTCCTTCTTC
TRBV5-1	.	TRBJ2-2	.	CASSPTAGGLTGELFF	TGCGCCAGCAGCCCGACTGCAGGTGGTCTAACCGGGGAGCTGTTTTTT
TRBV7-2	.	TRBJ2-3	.	CASSSPGVSADTQYF	TGTGCCAGCAGCTCCCCCGGGGTTAGTGCAGATACGCAGTATTTT
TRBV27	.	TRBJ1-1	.	CASKEGRMNTEAFF	TGTGCCAGTAAAGAAGGACGGATGAACACTGAAGCTTTCTTT
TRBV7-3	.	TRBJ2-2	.	CASSPGQTDTGELFF	TGTGCCAGCAGCCCCGGACAGACAGACACCGGGGAGCTGTTTTTT
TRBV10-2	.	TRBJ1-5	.	CASSEVGSQPQHF	TGCGCCAGCAGTGAAGTGGGGAGTCAGCCCCAGCATTTT
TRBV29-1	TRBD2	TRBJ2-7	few	CSVVGASGRGGSYEQYF	TGCAGCGTTGTCGGGGCTAGCGGGAGGGGAGGCTCCTACGAGCAGTACTTC
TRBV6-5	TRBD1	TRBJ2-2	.	CASSFDRGRTGELFF	TGTGCCAGCAGCTTCGACAGGGGACGCACCGGGGAGCTGTTTTTT
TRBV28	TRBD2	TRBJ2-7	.	CASSRASGSGEQYF	TGTGCCAGCAGCCGAGCTAGCGGGAGTGGCGAGCAGTACTTC
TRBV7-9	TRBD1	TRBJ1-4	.	CASGTGDFRTNEKLFF	TGTGCCAGCGGGACAGGGGATTTTCGCACTAATGAAAAACTGTTTTTT
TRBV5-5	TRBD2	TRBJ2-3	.	CASAGGGTDTQYF	TGTGCCAGCGCGGGAGGTGGGACAGATACGCAGTATTTT
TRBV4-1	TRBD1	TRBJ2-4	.	CASSQGGQGAKNIQYF	TGCGCCAGCAGCCAAGGCGGACAGGGAGCCAAAAACATTCAGTACTTC
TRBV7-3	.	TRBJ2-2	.	CASSLNGGNTGELFF	TGTGCCAGCAGCTTAAATGGGGGGAACACCGGGGAGCTGTTTTTT
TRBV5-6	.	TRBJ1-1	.	CASSLDRGMKAFF	TGTGCCAGCAGCTTGGATCGGGGGATGAAAGCTTTCTTT
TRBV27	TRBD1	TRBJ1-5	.	CASRVGAGGVGYQPQHF	TGTGCCAGCCGGGTAGGAGCAGGGGGCGTAGGGTATCAGCCCCAGCATTTT
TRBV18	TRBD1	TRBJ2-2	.	CASTGQGDGELFF	TGTGCCAGCACGGGACAGGGTGACGGGGAGCTGTTTTTT
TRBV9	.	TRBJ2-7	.	CASSRSLEYEQYF	TGTGCCAGTTCCCGCTCATTGGAATACGAGCAGTACTTC
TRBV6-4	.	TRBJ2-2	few	CASSDVGTGELFF	TGTGCCAGCAGTGACGTAGGAACCGGGGAGCTGTTTTTT
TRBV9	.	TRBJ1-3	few	CASSVGGLGNTIYF	TGTGCCAGCAGCGTTGGGGGGTTGGGAAACACCATATATTTT
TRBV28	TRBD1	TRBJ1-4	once	CASSNGQGNEKLFF	TGTGCCAGCAGTAATGGACAGGGGAATGAAAAACTGTTTTTT
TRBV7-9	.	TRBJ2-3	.	CASSFLRSTEAQYF	TGTGCCAGCAGCTTTCTCCGATCAACTGAGGCGCAGTATTTT
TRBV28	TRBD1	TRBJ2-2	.	CASGRQGAGELFF	TGTGCCAGCGGCCGACAGGGCGCCGGGGAGCTGTTTTTT
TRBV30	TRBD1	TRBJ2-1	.	CAWSGVEGAKGDEQFF	TGTGCCTGGAGTGGGGTCGAGGGGGCGAAGGGCGATGAGCAGTTCTTC
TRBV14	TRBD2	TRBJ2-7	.	CASSHLLAAIYEQYF	TGTGCCAGCAGCCACCTCCTAGCGGCAATCTACGAGCAGTACTTC
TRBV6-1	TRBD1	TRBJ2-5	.	CANIEGAGSETQYF	TGTGCCAACATAGAGGGGGCTGGTTCAGAGACCCAGTACTTC
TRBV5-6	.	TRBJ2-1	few	CASSPTTESYNEQFF	TGTGCCAGCAGCCCGACGACAGAATCCTACAATGAGCAGTTCTTC
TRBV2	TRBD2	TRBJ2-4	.	CASSDAASVRAGDIQYF	TGTGCCAGCAGCGACGCCGCCTCCGTTAGGGCGGGGGACATTCAGTACTTC
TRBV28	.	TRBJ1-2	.	CASQSNYGYTF	TGTGCCAGCCAGTCTAACTATGGCTACACCTTC
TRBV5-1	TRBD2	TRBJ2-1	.	CASSLVAGSYNEQFF	TGCGCCAGCAGCTTGGTAGCGGGTTCCTACAATGAGCAGTTCTTC
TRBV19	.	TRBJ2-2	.	CASSTLLRAANTGELFF	TGTGCCAGTAGTACCCTCCTTCGGGCGGCGAACACCGGGGAGCTGTTTTTT
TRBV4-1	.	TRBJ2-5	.	CASSTPSRGLDETQYF	TGCGCCAGCAGCACCCCCTCGCGAGGGCTCGACGAGACCCAGTACTTC
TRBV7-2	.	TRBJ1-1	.	CASRRPGQNTEAFF	TGTGCCAGCCGACGCCCGGGACAGAACACTGAAGCTTTCTTT
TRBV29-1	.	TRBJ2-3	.	CSVEGDTQYF	TGCAGCGTTGAAGGAGATACGCAGTATTTT
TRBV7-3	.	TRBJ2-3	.	CASSPQGLSTDTQYF	TGTGCCAGCAGCCCCCAAGGACTATCGACAGATACGCAGTATTTT
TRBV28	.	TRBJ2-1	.	CASSLFGGTNNEQFF	TGTGCCAGCAGTTTATTTGGGGGTACAAACAATGAGCAGTTCTTC
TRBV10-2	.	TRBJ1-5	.	CASSESGGWDSNQPQHF	TGCGCCAGCAGTGAGTCTGGTGGCTGGGATAGCAATCAGCCCCAGCATTTT
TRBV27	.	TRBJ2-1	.	CASMGGEKESYNEQFF	TGTGCCAGCATGGGCGGGGAGAAAGAATCCTACAATGAGCAGTTCTTC
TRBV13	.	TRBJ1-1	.	CASSLRQEGKAFF	TGTGCCAGCAGCTTAAGGCAGGAAGGGAAAGCTTTCTTT
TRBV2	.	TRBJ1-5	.	CASSEGLSNQPQHF	TGTGCCAGCAGTGAGGGCCTTAGCAATCAGCCCCAGCATTTT
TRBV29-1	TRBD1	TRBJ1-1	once	CSTRDSRGGGTEAFF	TGCAGCACGAGGGACAGTAGGGGAGGGGGCACTGAAGCTTTCTTT
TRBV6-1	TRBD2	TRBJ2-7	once	CASSEPGGRLPYEQYF	TGTGCCAGCAGTGAACCGGGGGGGCGATTACCCTACGAGCAGTACTTC
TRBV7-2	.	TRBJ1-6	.	CASSLVAGSDSPLHF	TGTGCCAGCAGCTTAGTGGCCGGGTCGGATTCACCCCTCCACTTT
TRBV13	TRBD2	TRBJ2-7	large	CASSLSPSGSKEQYF	TGTGCCAGCAGCTTAAGCCCTAGCGGGAGTAAAGAGCAGTACTTC
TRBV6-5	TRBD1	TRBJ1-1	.	CASSADRGWNTEAFF	TGTGCCAGCAGTGCAGACAGGGGGTGGAACACTGAAGCTTTCTTT
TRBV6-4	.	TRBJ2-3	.	CASSERETDTQYF	TGTGCCAGCAGTGAACGGGAGACAGATACGCAGTATTTT
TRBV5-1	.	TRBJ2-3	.	CASSLERGVSTDTQYF	TGCGCCAGCAGCCTGGAAAGAGGGGTTAGCACAGATACGCAGTATTTT
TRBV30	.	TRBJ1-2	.	CAWRRGDISFMKGYTF	TGTGCCTGGAGGAGGGGCGATATCTCCTTTATGAAGGGCTACACCTTC
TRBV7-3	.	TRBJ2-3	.	CASSLGGGYSTDTQYF	TGTGCCAGCAGCTTAGGCGGAGGATATAGCACAGATACGCAGTATTTT
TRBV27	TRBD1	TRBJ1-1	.	CASTRQGNTEAFF	TGTGCCAGCACAAGACAGGGTAACACTGAAGCTTTCTTT
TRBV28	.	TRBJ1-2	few	CAITSGASLGYTF	TGTGCCATAACCTCGGGGGCCTCATTGGGCTACACCTTC
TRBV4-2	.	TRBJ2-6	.	CASSQDSGRTALSGANVLTF	TGTGCCAGCAGCCAAGATTCGGGGAGGACAGCCCTCTCTGGGGCCAACGTCCTGACTTTC
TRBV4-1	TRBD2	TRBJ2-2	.	CASSLHRGGRENTGELFF	TGCGCCAGCAGCCTACACAGGGGCGGGAGGGAGAACACCGGGGAGCTGTTTTTT
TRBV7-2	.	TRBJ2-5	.	CATETPGTQETQYF	TGTGCCACCGAAACCCCAGGGACCCAAGAGACCCAGTACTTC
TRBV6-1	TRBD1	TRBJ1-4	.	CASRPGDRVTEKLFF	TGTGCTAGCAGGCCCGGGGACAGGGTTACGGAAAAACTGTTTTTT
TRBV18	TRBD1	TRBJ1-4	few	CASSPVTGGTEKLFF	TGTGCCAGCTCACCCGTGACAGGGGGCACTGAAAAACTGTTTTTT